This passage covers 9 T cell receptor beta chains from one sample sequenced in a study of cytomegalovirus exposure and HLA in healthy donors. PCR primers comprised 60 Vbeta and 13 Jbeta primers. Generated by immunoSEQ multiplex PCR, the TCRdb table keeps only in-frame clones and is missing some. Seen here are about 210,000 clones, about 81% observed once, and the top ten hold roughly 5.5%. Sequenced input: PBMCs. The receptors were sampled from a man aged 40-49 years in good health and CMV-seropositive.

The chain is built from TRBV5-1 and TRBJ2-1; TRBD2 matches at 11 bases. This CDR3 comprises 16 residues. Unmatched junction bases numbered 6, after V lost 0 bases and J lost 7 bases. The germline V gene has CDR1 SGHRS and CDR2 YFSETQ. The CDR3 reads CASSLVGSGRENEQFF. The CDR3 DNA follows: TGCGCCAGCAGCTTGGTAGGTAGCGGGAGGGAAAATGAGCAGTTCTTC. The complete variable domain, with remaining parts taken from reference TRBV5-1 and TRBJ2-1, reads KAGVTQTPRYLIKTRGQQVTLSCSPISGHRSVSWYQQTPGQGLQFLFEYFSETQRNKGNFPGRFSGRQFSNSRSEMNVSTLELGDSALYLCASSLVGSGRENEQFFGPGTRLTVL.

This chain's CDR3 is CASQGTSSNQPQHF. The CDR3 DNA reads TGTGCCAGCCAAGGGACAAGTAGCAATCAGCCCCAGCATTTT. This sequence joins TRBV2 and TRBJ1-5, with a possible D match to TRBD1 (6 bases). V lost 8 bases, J lost 0 bases, and 11 bases lay in between. The germline V gene has CDR1 SNHLY and CDR2 FYNNEI. The CDR3 sequence is 14 residues long.

This chain links TRBV5-4 with TRBJ1-3; no definite D call. V lost 3 bases, J lost 8 bases, and 9 bases lay in between. This CDR3 comprises 12 residues. Germline V CDR1 and CDR2: SGHNT, YYREEE (reference sequence). The CDR3 reads CASSSEEDTIYF. Here the CDR3 DNA reads TGTGCCAGCAGCTCGGAGGAGGACACCATATATTTT.

The V call is TRBV7-9, the J call TRBJ2-6; D not resolved. The ends were cut back, 4 bases at V and 2 bases at J, with 3 bases in the middle. CDR3 length: 13 residues. Per the germline V gene, CDR1 is SEHNR and CDR2 is FQNEAQ (reference sequence). Written as DNA, the CDR3 is TGTGCCAGCAGCTCAGCTGGGGCCAACGTCCTGACTTTC. Protein sequence: CASSSAGANVLTF.

This clone was observed a single time. This chain joins TRBV2 and TRBJ2-7; TRBD1 agrees at 7 bases. CDR3 length: 13 amino acids. The germline CDR1 and CDR2 sequences are SNHLY and FYNNEI. V was pared by 6 bases and J by 2 bases, with 4 bases of the junction left unmatched. The CDR3 DNA reads TGTGCCAGCAGGCCGACAGGGACCTACGAGCAGTACTTC. Its translation is CASRPTGTYEQYF.

The gene calls are TRBV19 and TRBJ1-1; D remains unclear. The CDR3 extends over 14 amino acids. V shed 5 bases and J shed 0 bases, with 10 bases lying between them. Germline V gene lookup returns CDR1 LNHDA and CDR2 SQIVND (reference sequence). The CDR3 bases are TGTGCCAGTAGTGAACTAAACATGAACACTGAAGCTTTCTTT. Translating gives CASSELNMNTEAFF.

The V gene is TRBV5-1, the J gene TRBJ1-2; D is ambiguous. CDR1 SGHRS and CDR2 YFSETQ come from the germline V gene. With 1 base removed from V and 1 base from J, the gap between germline ends came to 5 bases. The CDR3 consists of 13 residues. The CDR3 nucleotides read TGCGCCAGCAGCTTGATAGATAACTATGGCTACACCTTC. It is translated as CASSLIDNYGYTF.

J is TRBJ2-5 and V is TRBV29-1; TRBD1 might be the D (5 bases). V gave up 5 bases and J gave up 2 bases, with 12 bases separating them. Germline CDR1 is SQVTM and CDR2 is ANQGSEA. The CDR3 is made up of 13 amino acids. This CDR3 is CSVFQGTQETQYF. DNA for the CDR3: TGCAGCGTTTTTCAGGGAACTCAAGAGACCCAGTACTTC.

This rearrangement joins TRBV4-1 to TRBJ2-3, with D hard to call. This CDR3 contains 10 residues. The germline CDR1 and CDR2 sequences are MGHRA and YSYEKL. The V end lost 0 bases, the J end lost 15 bases, and 7 bases lay between the germline ends. The CDR3 reads CASSQDFPYF. CDR3 nucleotides: TGCGCCAGCAGCCAAGATTTCCCATATTTT.